Reported below is one T cell receptor (beta chain). The data belong to a study of blood T cell repertoires in COVID-19. Study background: Specimens from acute and convalescent COVID-19 originated in the United States, Italy and Spain. PBMCs, B-cell-depleted T cells, or T cells provided the cDNA or gDNA that made up the material.

The authors' processing: Estimates of nucleated cell counts were drawn from the amplification of reference gene primers. The protocol was immunoSEQ multiplex PCR, while the TCRdb copy is restricted to in-frame clones and leaves out a portion. That table gives V, J and clone size, and the DNA gave D and trimming. Of about 63,000 clones detected, roughly 89% appear once; the ten largest clones hold approximately 20%. Material: peripheral blood. This TCR was sampled from an elderly woman with acute or convalescent COVID-19.

The CDR3 here is CASWTGYNSPLHF. CDR3 DNA: TGTGCCAGCTGGACAGGTTATAATTCACCCCTCCACTTT. This rearrangement joins TRBV28 to TRBJ1-6, with TRBD1 matching over 7 bases. The CDR3 is made up of 13 amino acids. Germline V CDR1 and CDR2: MDHEN, SYDVKM. With 8 bases clipped from V and 4 bases from J, the junction kept 2 bases outside the gene matches.